Each of the 25 T cell receptor beta chains below was sequenced from the same sample in a study of cytomegalovirus exposure and HLA in healthy donors (dated by TCRdb to the late 2010s). The protocol used for the library was the immunoSEQ multiplex PCR assay. For the multiplex PCR, a mixture combining 60 forward primers for TCR Vbeta segments and 13 reverse primers for TCR Jbeta segments was used. The table comes from immuneACCESS by way of TCRdb, which keeps in-frame sequences with V and J called. Part of the clones is missing from these tables; in studies checked, under half for an unresolved V gene and the rest for unknown reasons. In all, the sample holds approximately 160,000 clones, and roughly 77% of those were seen once. Around 4.6% of the sample lies in the top ten. Sequenced: PBMCs. The source of these receptors is a man between 18 and 35 years old in good health and CMV-seropositive.

The chain is built from TRBV28 and TRBJ1-5, with TRBD1 matching over 7 bases. From germline, CDR1 is MDHEN and CDR2 SYDVKM. V trimming: 6 bases; J trimming: 2 bases; junction bases outside the gene matches: 10. This CDR3 contains 16 residues. As DNA, the CDR3 is TGTGCCAGCAGGGGGGTGGCAGGGGGAGGCAATCAGCCCCAGCATTTT. Its translation: CASRGVAGGGNQPQHF.

This clone was seen repeatedly, ten times or more. This chain links TRBV6-4 with TRBJ2-3; 9 bases fit TRBD2. The CDR3 is 14 amino acids. J gave up 3 bases and V 2 bases, and 0 bases lay outside the gene matches. From germline, CDR1 is MRHNA and CDR2 SNTAGT. The CDR3 loop reads CASSDTSGTDTQYF. CDR3 in DNA: TGTGCCAGCAGTGACACTAGCGGGACAGATACGCAGTATTTT.

Notes on this clone: The sample carries other DNA sequences with the same CDR3. V and J are TRBV29-1 and TRBJ2-3; TRBD1 matches 8 bases. CDR3 size: 15 residues. The ends lost 3 bases at V and 3 bases at J; junction bases unmatched: 8. Germline V gives CDR1 SQVTM, CDR2 ANQGSEA. CDR3 in amino acids: CSVEGGQGGTDTQYF. The CDR3 DNA sequence: TGCAGCGTTGAGGGCGGACAGGGCGGAACAGATACGCAGTATTTT.

This clone was seen a handful of times. The chain is built from TRBV20-1 and TRBJ1-1; D gene unclear. Germline V gene sequence: CDR1 DFQATT, CDR2 SNEGSKA (reference sequence). V was clipped by 2 bases and J by 7 bases, with 5 bases between them. The CDR3 consists of 10 residues. The CDR3 DNA sequence: TGCAGTGCTAGACGTGTTGAAGCTTTCTTT. Encoded protein: CSARRVEAFF.

A note on this clone: The junction differs from germline at one of its ends, possibly a read error. The sample carries other DNA sequences with the same CDR3. CDR3 sequence reads: CASSQGQGGGYTF. DNA for the CDR3: TGTGCCAGCAGTCAAGGACAGGGAGGCGGCTACACCTTC. This chain uses TRBV4-2 with TRBJ1-2; TRBD1 matches 8 bases. The CDR3 runs 13 residues. Germline values: CDR1 LGHNA, CDR2 YNFKEQ.

This chain uses TRBV19 with TRBJ2-3; possibly TRBD1 for D (5 bases). Germline V gives CDR1 LNHDA, CDR2 SQIVND (reference sequence). The CDR3 consists of 16 residues. Trimming left V 4 bases short and J 2 bases short, with 16 bases between. In DNA form, the CDR3 reads TGTGCCAGTAGTAGTTCACTGGACATACACACAGATACGCAGTATTTT. The encoded protein is CASSSSLDIHTDTQYF.

This chain joins TRBV6-1 and TRBJ2-1, with 7 positions matching TRBD1. J gave up 0 bases and V 8 bases, and 4 bases lay outside the gene matches. CDR3 length equals 14 residues. Germline V lookup: CDR1 MNHNS, CDR2 SASEGT. The CDR3 region has the DNA TGTGCCAGCGGGACAGTTAGCTCCTACAATGAGCAGTTCTTC. Its protein is CASGTVSSYNEQFF.

This rearrangement joins TRBV27 to TRBJ1-5, with 8 bases matching TRBD1. Germline loops: CDR1 MNHEY, CDR2 SMNVEV (reference sequence). The CDR3 length is 14 residues. Trimming took 5 bases from V and 6 from J; bases not matched to a gene: 6. Written as DNA, the CDR3 is TGTGCCAGCAGTCCTACAGGGACAGGTCAGCCCCAGCATTTT. Protein product: CASSPTGTGQPQHF.

The J gene is TRBJ2-2, the V gene TRBV5-5; D possibly corresponds to TRBD2 (6 bases). Looked up from germline, CDR1 is SGHKS and CDR2 is YYEKEE (reference sequence). The CDR3 loop spans 16 amino acids. Trimming shortened V by 0 bases and J by 2 bases, and 11 bases separated the two germline ends. The CDR3 here is CASSLAFGGNTGELFF. As DNA, the CDR3 is TGTGCCAGCAGCTTGGCCTTCGGGGGTAACACCGGGGAGCTGTTTTTT.

The rearrangement joins TRBV11-3 to TRBJ2-7, with D unresolved. V lost 3 bases to trimming and J lost 4 bases, with 10 bases between them. The CDR3 contains 13 residues. Germline loops: CDR1 SGHNT, CDR2 YENEEA. The CDR3 is CASSFPPGYEQYV. CDR3 DNA sequence: TGTGCCAGCAGCTTCCCCCCAGGTTACGAGCAGTACGTC.

This clone was seen a handful of times. The chain links TRBV5-1 to TRBJ2-1; 13 bases align to TRBD2. The CDR3 is 17 residues long. Trimming took 0 bases from V and 7 from J; bases not matched to a gene: 7. The V gene's germline CDR1 is SGHRS and CDR2 YFSETQ. In nucleotides, the CDR3 is TGCGCCAGCAGCTTGGCCGGAGGACTAGCGGGAGTGAATGAGCAGTTCTTC. Translating it yields CASSLAGGLAGVNEQFF. Full variable domain (remainder filled in from reference TRBV5-1 and TRBJ2-1): KAGVTQTPRYLIKTRGQQVTLSCSPISGHRSVSWYQQTPGQGLQFLFEYFSETQRNKGNFPGRFSGRQFSNSRSEMNVSTLELGDSALYLCASSLAGGLAGVNEQFFGPGTRLTVL.

The J gene is TRBJ2-7, the V gene TRBV5-3; D gene unclear. TRBV5-3 falls under the ORF class, with uncertain function. Trimming took 6 bases from V and 0 from J, leaving 13 bases between them. The CDR3 extends over 14 amino acids. CDR3 sequence: CARKTTASSYEQYV. The CDR3 nucleotides are TGTGCCAGAAAAACAACGGCTAGCTCCTACGAGCAGTACGTC.

This chain links TRBV25-1 with TRBJ1-5, with 9 bases lining up with TRBD1. V dropped 5 bases and J dropped 4; count of bases not matched to a gene: 6. This CDR3 has 15 amino acids. Looked up from germline, CDR1 is MGHDK and CDR2 is SYGVNS. Here the CDR3 reads CASSTGTGWNQPQHF. CDR3 in DNA: TGTGCCAGCAGTACAGGGACAGGGTGGAATCAGCCCCAGCATTTT.

This clone has only a few counts. DNA of the CDR3: TGTGCCAGCAGTGGGGCGGGCGGGATATTAGAGACCCAGTACTTC. Its protein is CASSGAGGILETQYF. This chain links TRBV28 with TRBJ2-5; D might be TRBD2 (6 bases). The germline CDR1 and CDR2 sequences are MDHEN and SYDVKM. V was clipped by 5 bases and J by 4 bases, with 17 bases between them. This CDR3 has 15 amino acids. Combining the CDR3 with reference TRBV28 and TRBJ2-5 gives the whole variable domain DVKVTQSSRYLVKRTGEKVFLECVQDMDHENMFWYRQDPGLGLRLIYFSYDVKMKEKGDIPEGYSVSREKKERFSLILESASTNQTSMYLCASSGAGGILETQYFGPGTRLLVL.

The chain has TRBV5-1 and TRBJ1-5; no reliable D call. Germline V gene data show CDR1 as SGHRS and CDR2 as YFSETQ. V was clipped by 2 bases and J by 6 bases, with 9 bases between them. This CDR3 spans 13 amino acids. The CDR3 DNA reads as TGCGCCAGCAGCTTCGAGGGTCGTCAGCCCCAGCATTTT. Its protein product is CASSFEGRQPQHF.

This chain connects TRBV4-1 to TRBJ2-2; 7 nucleotides agree with TRBD1. From germline, CDR1 is MGHRA and CDR2 YSYEKL. Trimming removed 1 base from V and 0 bases from J; junction bases left unmatched: 2. This CDR3 comprises 16 residues. CDR3 in DNA: TGCGCCAGCAGCCAAGGACAGGGCACGAACACCGGGGAGCTGTTTTTT. Translation gives CASSQGQGTNTGELFF.

This rearrangement joins TRBV30 to TRBJ2-7, with D perhaps TRBD1 (6 bases). Germline CDR1 is GTSNPN and CDR2 is SVGIG (reference sequence). The CDR3 runs 13 residues. The V and J ends lost 1 base and 3 bases respectively, with 10 bases between them. CDR3 in amino acids: CAWSGGHYYEQYV. As DNA, the CDR3 is TGTGCCTGGAGTGGGGGACATTACTACGAGCAGTACGTC.

V usage is TRBV4-1 and J usage is TRBJ2-5, with a tentative D call TRBD2 (6 bases). The germline gives CDR1 MGHRA, CDR2 YSYEKL. Trimming took 3 bases from V and 2 from J, leaving 16 bases between them. This CDR3 spans 16 amino acids. The CDR3 DNA is TGCGCCAGCAGCCACCCCTCAGGAGGGTCTCAAGAGACCCAGTACTTC. Protein: CASSHPSGGSQETQYF.

The rearrangement joins TRBV11-1 to TRBJ2-3, with 7 positions matching TRBD1. Germline V gene lookup returns CDR1 SGHAT and CDR2 FQDESV (reference sequence). J gave up 3 bases and V 1 base, and 10 bases lay outside the gene matches. The CDR3 covers 17 residues. The CDR3 region is CASSLGLRQGETDTQYF. CDR3 DNA sequence: TGTGCCAGCAGCTTAGGGCTGAGACAGGGAGAAACAGATACGCAGTATTTT.

The rearrangement joins TRBV5-1 to TRBJ1-1, with 8 positions matching TRBD1. Germline CDR1 is SGHRS and CDR2 is YFSETQ. J was trimmed by 6 bases and V by 0 bases; bases with no gene match: 4. The CDR3 length is 14 residues. CDR3 protein: CASSLGTGRAEAFF. CDR3 in DNA: TGCGCCAGCAGCTTGGGGACAGGGAGGGCTGAAGCTTTCTTT.

The DNA for the CDR3 is TGTGCCAGCAGCTTTCAGGGATTGGACAATCAGCCCCAGCATTTT. Encoded protein: CASSFQGLDNQPQHF. V usage is TRBV5-6 and J usage is TRBJ1-5; the D gene is possibly TRBD1 (5 bases). The CDR3 length is 15 residues. The germline V gene has CDR1 SGHDT and CDR2 YYEEEE. With 2 bases removed from V and 3 bases from J, the gap between germline ends came to 12 bases.

V is TRBV5-6 and J is TRBJ2-4, with 8 bases that match TRBD1. Trimming removed 4 bases from V and 3 bases from J; junction bases left unmatched: 6. Germline V lookup: CDR1 SGHDT, CDR2 YYEEEE. The CDR3 is 15 residues long. The CDR3 spells CASSTGTGSKNIQYF. The DNA of the CDR3 is TGTGCCAGCAGCACCGGGACAGGAAGCAAAAACATTCAGTACTTC.

V usage is TRBV2 and J usage is TRBJ2-3; 12 nucleotides agree with TRBD2. The length of the CDR3 is 16 residues. Trimming removed 5 bases from V and 0 bases from J; junction bases left unmatched: 3. Germline V CDR1 and CDR2: SNHLY, FYNNEI. CDR3 amino acids: CASSRTSGESTDTQYF. Written as DNA, the CDR3 is TGTGCCAGCAGTAGGACTAGCGGGGAGAGCACAGATACGCAGTATTTT.

The chain recombines TRBV7-9 with TRBJ1-4; the D gene is possibly TRBD1 (5 bases). Germline CDR1 and CDR2: SEHNR and FQNEAQ (reference sequence). The CDR3 has 12 amino acids. V was shortened by 0 bases and J by 13 bases, with 9 bases between the two germline ends. CDR3 residues: CASSLAEGVLFF. Written as DNA, the CDR3 is TGTGCCAGCAGCTTAGCGGAAGGGGTACTGTTTTTT.

The chain employs TRBV15 and TRBJ2-4, with TRBD2 matching 8 bases. Germline CDR1 is LNHNV and CDR2 is YYDKDF (reference sequence). CDR3 length: 16 residues. The trim removed 5 bases at V and 7 bases at J, leaving 13 bases unmatched. CDR3 sequence (DNA): TGTGCCACCAGCTCCAGAGGGAGCGGGAGTTGGAACATTCAGTACTTC. Translating it yields CATSSRGSGSWNIQYF.